This entry concerns a single T cell receptor (beta chain). No antigen is known for it. Sequenced by immunoSEQ multiplex PCR; TCRdb stores in-frame clones only, minus some. The sample carries around 64,000 clones, roughly 84% recorded once. The germline V gene has CDR1 SGHNT and CDR2 YYREEE (reference sequence). V was shortened by 2 bases and J by 3 bases, with 12 bases between the two germline ends. This CDR3 region has 14 residues. This specimen belongs to a study of OX40 agonist ivuxolimab in advanced cancers. Findings of the study overall: Normalized expansion of T-cell clones was also low for some nonresponders. Both blood CD4+ and CD8+ T cells showed clonal growth by week 6 at 0.1 to 3.0 mg/kg.

This specimen was CD4+ or CD8+ T cells sorted from blood, taken in a trial of the OX40 agonist ivuxolimab. J is TRBJ2-7 and V is TRBV5-4; D is perhaps TRBD1 (5 bases). The sequence was obtained from an adult with an advanced solid tumor such as melanoma, head and neck, liver or kidney cancer. The CDR3 region is CASSFSRGYYEQYF. CDR3 bases: TGTGCCAGCAGCTTTAGTAGGGGCTACTACGAGCAGTACTTC.